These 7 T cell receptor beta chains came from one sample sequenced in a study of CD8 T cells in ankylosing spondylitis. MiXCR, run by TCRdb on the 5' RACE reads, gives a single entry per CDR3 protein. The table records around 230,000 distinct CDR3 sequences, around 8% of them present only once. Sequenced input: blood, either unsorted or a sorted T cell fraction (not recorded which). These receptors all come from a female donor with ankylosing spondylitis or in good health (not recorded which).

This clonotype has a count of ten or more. This CDR3 is CASSSTRSYNEQFF. The CDR3 DNA reads as TGTGCCAGCAGCTCGACCCGCTCCTACAATGAGCAGTTCTTC. This chain joins TRBV11-2 and TRBJ2-1; D unresolved. The CDR3 totals 14 residues. Germline CDR1 and CDR2: SGHAT and FQNNGV. Trimming cost V 4 bases and J 0 bases, with 7 bases left between them.

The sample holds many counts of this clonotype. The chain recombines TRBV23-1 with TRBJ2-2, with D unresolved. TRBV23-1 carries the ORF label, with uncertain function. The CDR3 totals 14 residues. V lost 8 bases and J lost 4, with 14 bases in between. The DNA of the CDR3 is TGCGCCAGCTCACCGGCGGTTTTCACCGGGGAGCTGTTTTTT. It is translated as CASSPAVFTGELFF.

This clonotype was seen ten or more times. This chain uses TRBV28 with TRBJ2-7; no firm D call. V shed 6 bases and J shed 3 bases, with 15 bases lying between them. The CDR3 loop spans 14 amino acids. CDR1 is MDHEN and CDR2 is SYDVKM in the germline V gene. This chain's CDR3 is CASSLSGPNYEQYF. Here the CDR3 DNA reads TGTGCCAGCAGCCTATCCGGGCCGAACTACGAGCAGTACTTC.

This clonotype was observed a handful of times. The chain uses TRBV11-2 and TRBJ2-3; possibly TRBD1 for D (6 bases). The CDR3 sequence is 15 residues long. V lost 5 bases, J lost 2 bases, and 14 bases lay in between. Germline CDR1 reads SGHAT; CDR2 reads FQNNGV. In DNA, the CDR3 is TGTGCCAGCAGCCCCACAGGACAGATCACAGATACGCAGTATTTT. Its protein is CASSPTGQITDTQYF.

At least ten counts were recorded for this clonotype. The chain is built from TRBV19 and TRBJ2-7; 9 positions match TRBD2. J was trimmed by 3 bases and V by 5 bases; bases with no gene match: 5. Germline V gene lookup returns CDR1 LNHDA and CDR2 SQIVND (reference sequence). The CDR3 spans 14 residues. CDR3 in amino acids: CASSRSGSLYEQYF. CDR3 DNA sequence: TGTGCCAGTAGTCGTAGCGGGAGTCTCTACGAGCAGTACTTC.

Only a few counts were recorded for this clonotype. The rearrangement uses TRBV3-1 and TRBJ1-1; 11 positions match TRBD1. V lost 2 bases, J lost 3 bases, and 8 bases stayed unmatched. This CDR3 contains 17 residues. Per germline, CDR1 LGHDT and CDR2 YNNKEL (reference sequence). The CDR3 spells CASSQHGQGASHTEAFF. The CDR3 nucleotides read TGTGCCAGCAGCCAACACGGACAGGGGGCTTCGCACACTGAAGCTTTCTTT.

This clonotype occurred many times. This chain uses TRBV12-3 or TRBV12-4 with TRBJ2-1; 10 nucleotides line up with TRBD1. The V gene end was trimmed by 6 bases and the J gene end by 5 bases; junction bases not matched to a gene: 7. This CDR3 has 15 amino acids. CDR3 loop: CASSPTGTGDNEQFF. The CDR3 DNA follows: TGTGCCAGCAGCCCTACCGGGACAGGGGACAATGAGCAGTTCTTC.